Shown below are 7 T cell receptor beta chains from a single sample sequenced in a study of blood T cell dynamics during melanoma immunotherapy. Profiled with immunoSEQ multiplex PCR; TCRdb holds only in-frame clones, not every one. Among about 17,000 clones listed, roughly 84% were seen once. Time point specified: pre-treatment baseline. This specimen consisted of blood, obtained from a patient treated with checkpoint blockade. These receptors came from a human donor with melanoma.

This clone was detected a few times. This chain joins TRBV28 and TRBJ1-3; no clear D. The V end was cut by 6 bases, the J end by 4 bases, with 22 bases between. This CDR3 comprises 17 residues. Germline V gene lookup returns CDR1 MDHEN and CDR2 SYDVKM. CDR3 loop: CASRFIRGLHEGNTIYF. For the CDR3, the DNA is TGTGCCAGCAGATTCATAAGAGGGCTACATGAAGGAAACACCATATATTTT.

The chain uses TRBV9 and TRBJ1-1; D uncertain. Trimming left V 3 bases short and J 0 bases short, with 6 bases between. CDR1 is SGDLS and CDR2 is YYNGEE in the germline V gene. The CDR3 is 13 residues long. The CDR3 reads CASSGAMNTEAFF. Written as DNA, the CDR3 is TGTGCCAGCAGCGGCGCCATGAACACTGAAGCTTTCTTT. Variable domain in full (rest from reference TRBV9 and TRBJ1-1): DSGVTQTPKHLITATGQRVTLRCSPRSGDLSVYWYQQSLDQGLQFLIQYYNGEERAKGNILERFSAQQFPDLHSELNLSSLELGDSALYFCASSGAMNTEAFFGQGTRLTVV.

This clone was picked up a small number of times. The chain carries TRBV9 and TRBJ1-1, with D hard to call. Germline-derived CDR1 and CDR2 are SGDLS and YYNGEE. The V end was cut by 1 base, the J end by 0 bases, with 10 bases between. CDR3 length: 15 residues. The CDR3 DNA reads as TGTGCCAGCAGCGTAACTAGTCGGATGAACACTGAAGCTTTCTTT. Translation gives CASSVTSRMNTEAFF.

The chain carries TRBV4-3 and TRBJ1-6; a possible D gene is TRBD1 (6 bases). Germline V gene lookup returns CDR1 LGHNA and CDR2 YSLEER. The CDR3 has 16 residues. V lost 4 bases and J lost 2, with 12 bases in between. The CDR3, as DNA: TGCGCCAGCAGCCCCCTGGGACAAGCCTATAATTCACCCCTCCACTTT. This translates into CASSPLGQAYNSPLHF.

In this sample, this clone turned up a few times. The chain joins TRBV7-2 to TRBJ1-1; 8 bases line up with TRBD1. Germline values: CDR1 SGHTA, CDR2 FQGNSA. Losses at the gene ends were 1 base for V and 1 base for J; bases not matched to a gene: 2. The CDR3 runs to 15 residues. This CDR3 reads CASSLGDRRNTEAFF. In DNA, the CDR3 is TGTGCCAGCAGCTTAGGGGACAGGAGGAACACTGAAGCTTTCTTT.

The chain is built from TRBV5-4 and TRBJ2-3; 9 bases are shared with TRBD2. CDR3 size: 18 residues. Trimming cost V 1 base and J 3 bases; bases outside gene matches: 12. Per germline, CDR1 SGHNT and CDR2 YYREEE (reference sequence). Written as DNA, the CDR3 is TGTGCCAGCAGCTTGTTAAAGTATGGCGGGAGGGCAACAGATACGCAGTATTTT. Translated, it gives CASSLLKYGGRATDTQYF.

The chain employs TRBV6-1 and TRBJ2-1; 7 bases fit TRBD2. V was clipped by 2 bases and J by 6 bases; unmatched bases: 7. In germline, CDR1 is MNHNS, CDR2 SASEGT. CDR3 length: 15 amino acids. The CDR3 loop is CASSESPTSANEQFF. The CDR3 bases are TGTGCCAGCAGTGAATCCCCCACTAGCGCCAATGAGCAGTTCTTC.